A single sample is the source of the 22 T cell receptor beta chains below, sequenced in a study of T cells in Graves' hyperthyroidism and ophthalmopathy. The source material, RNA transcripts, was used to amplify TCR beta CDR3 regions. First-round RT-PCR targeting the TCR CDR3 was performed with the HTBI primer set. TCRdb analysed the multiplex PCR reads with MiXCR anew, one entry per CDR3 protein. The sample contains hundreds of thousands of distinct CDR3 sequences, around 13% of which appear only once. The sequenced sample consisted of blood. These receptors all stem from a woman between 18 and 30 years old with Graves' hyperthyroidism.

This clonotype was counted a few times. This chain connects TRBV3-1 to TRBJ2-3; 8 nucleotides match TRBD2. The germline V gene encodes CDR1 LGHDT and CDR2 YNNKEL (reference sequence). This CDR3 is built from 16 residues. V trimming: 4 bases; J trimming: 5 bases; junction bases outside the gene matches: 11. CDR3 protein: CASSRVSGKGIDTQYF. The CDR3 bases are TGTGCCAGCAGCCGGGTTAGCGGGAAGGGGATAGATACGCAGTATTTT.

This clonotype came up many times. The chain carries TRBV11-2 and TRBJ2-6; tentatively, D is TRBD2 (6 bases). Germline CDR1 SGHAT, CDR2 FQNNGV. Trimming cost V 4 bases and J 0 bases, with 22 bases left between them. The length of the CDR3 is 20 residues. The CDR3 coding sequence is TGTGCCAGCAGCTCCCGAGTGGTTGGGCGGGGAGGCTCTGGGGCCAACGTCCTGACTTTC. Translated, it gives CASSSRVVGRGGSGANVLTF.

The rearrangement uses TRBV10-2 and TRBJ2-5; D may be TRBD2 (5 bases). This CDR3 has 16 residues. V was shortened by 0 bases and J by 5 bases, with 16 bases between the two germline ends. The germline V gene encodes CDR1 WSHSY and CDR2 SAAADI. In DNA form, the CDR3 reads TGCGCCAGCAGTGAGTCGCTACTAGTTTTTACGGAGACCCAGTACTTC. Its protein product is CASSESLLVFTETQYF.

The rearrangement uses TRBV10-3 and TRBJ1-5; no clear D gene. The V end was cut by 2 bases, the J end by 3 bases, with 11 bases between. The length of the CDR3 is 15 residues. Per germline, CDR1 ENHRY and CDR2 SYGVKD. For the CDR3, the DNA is TGTGCCATCAGTGAGGGAACAGACCCCAATCAGCCCCAGCATTTT. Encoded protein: CAISEGTDPNQPQHF.

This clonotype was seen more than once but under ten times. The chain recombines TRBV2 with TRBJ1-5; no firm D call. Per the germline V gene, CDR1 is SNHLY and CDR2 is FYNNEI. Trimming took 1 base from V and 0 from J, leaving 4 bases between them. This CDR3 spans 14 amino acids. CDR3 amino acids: CASSEEVSNQPQHF. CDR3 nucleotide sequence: TGTGCCAGCAGTGAAGAGGTTAGCAATCAGCCCCAGCATTTT.

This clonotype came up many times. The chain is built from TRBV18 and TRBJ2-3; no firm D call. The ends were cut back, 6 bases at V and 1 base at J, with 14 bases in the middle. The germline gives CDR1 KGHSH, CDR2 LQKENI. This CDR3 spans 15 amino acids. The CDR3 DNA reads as TGTGCCAGCTCCGTGACGGGCGCGCGCACAGATACGCAGTATTTT. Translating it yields CASSVTGARTDTQYF.

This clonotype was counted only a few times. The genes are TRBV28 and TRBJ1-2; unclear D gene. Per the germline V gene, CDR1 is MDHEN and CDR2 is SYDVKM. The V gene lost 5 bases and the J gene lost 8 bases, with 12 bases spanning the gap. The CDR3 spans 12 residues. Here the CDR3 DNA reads TGTGCCAGCAGTCCGGGATCCCTCGGCTACACCTTC. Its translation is CASSPGSLGYTF.

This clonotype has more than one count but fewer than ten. CDR3: CASSYSSANTEAFF. DNA of the CDR3: TGTGCCAGCAGTTACTCATCTGCGAACACTGAAGCTTTCTTT. This chain connects TRBV6-5 to TRBJ1-1; D remains ambiguous. Germline-derived CDR1 and CDR2 are MNHEY and SVGAGI. Trimming took off 0 bases at V and 1 base at J, with 6 bases between the two ends. CDR3 length: 14 amino acids.

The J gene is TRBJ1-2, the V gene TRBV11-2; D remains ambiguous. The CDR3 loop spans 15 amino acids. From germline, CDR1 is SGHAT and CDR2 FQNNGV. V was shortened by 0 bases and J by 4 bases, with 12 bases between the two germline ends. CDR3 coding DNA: TGTGCCAGCAGCTTAGACCCCTTGGCAGGCTATGGCTACACCTTC. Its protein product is CASSLDPLAGYGYTF.

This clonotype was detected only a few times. CDR3 residues: CAISESTGTYYGYTF. CDR3 bases: TGTGCCATCAGTGAGTCAACCGGGACTTACTATGGCTACACCTTC. The V call is TRBV10-3, the J call TRBJ1-2, with D possibly being TRBD1 (5 bases). V gave up 0 bases and J gave up 3 bases, with 11 bases separating them. The CDR3 is 15 residues long. CDR1 ENHRY and CDR2 SYGVKD come from the germline V gene.

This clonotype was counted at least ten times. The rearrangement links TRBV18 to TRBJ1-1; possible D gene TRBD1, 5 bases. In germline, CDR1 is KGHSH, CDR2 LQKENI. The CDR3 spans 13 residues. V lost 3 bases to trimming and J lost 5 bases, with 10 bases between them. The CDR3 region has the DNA TGTGCCAGCTCACCTACCAGGGAAACTGAAGCTTTCTTT. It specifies CASSPTRETEAFF.

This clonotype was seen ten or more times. This chain's CDR3 is CASSSSGTSSYNEQFF. The CDR3 DNA is TGTGCCAGCAGCTCCTCCGGGACTAGCTCCTACAATGAGCAGTTCTTC. This chain connects TRBV7-9 to TRBJ2-1; the match to TRBD2 covers 8 bases. V was clipped by 4 bases and J by 0 bases; unmatched bases: 5. This CDR3 is built from 16 residues. Per the germline V gene, CDR1 is SEHNR and CDR2 is FQNEAQ (reference sequence). The whole variable domain, filled in from reference TRBV7-9 and TRBJ2-1, reads DTGVSQNPRHKITKRGQNVTFRCDPISEHNRLYWYRQTLGQGPEFLTYFQNEAQLEKSRLLSDRFSAERPKGSFSTLEIQRTEQGDSAMYLCASSSSGTSSYNEQFFGPGTRLTVL.

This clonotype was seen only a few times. Here the CDR3 DNA reads TGTGCCAGCAGTTTGGTGGCTCCGGGAGGAGCAGATACGCAGTATTTT. Translation: CASSLVAPGGADTQYF. The chain recombines TRBV28 with TRBJ2-3; 7 bases map to TRBD2. Germline CDR1 is MDHEN and CDR2 is SYDVKM. The CDR3 extends over 16 amino acids. Losses at the gene ends were 3 bases for V and 4 bases for J; bases not matched to a gene: 10. Combining the CDR3 with reference TRBV28 and TRBJ2-3 gives the whole variable domain DVKVTQSSRYLVKRTGEKVFLECVQDMDHENMFWYRQDPGLGLRLIYFSYDVKMKEKGDIPEGYSVSREKKERFSLILESASTNQTSMYLCASSLVAPGGADTQYFGPGTRLTVL.

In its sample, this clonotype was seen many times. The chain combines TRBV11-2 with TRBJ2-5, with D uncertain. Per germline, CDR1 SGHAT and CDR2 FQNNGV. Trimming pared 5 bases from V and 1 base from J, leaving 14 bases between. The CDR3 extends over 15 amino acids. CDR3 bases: TGTGCCAGCAGCATTCCCCGACATGGCCAAGAGACCCAGTACTTC. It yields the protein CASSIPRHGQETQYF.

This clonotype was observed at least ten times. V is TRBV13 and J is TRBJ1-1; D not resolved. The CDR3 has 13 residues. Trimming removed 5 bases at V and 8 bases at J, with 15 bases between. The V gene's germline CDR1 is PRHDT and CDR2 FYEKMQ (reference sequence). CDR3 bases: TGTGCCAGCAGCATCTCCGGCGATCACGAAGCTTTCTTT. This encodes CASSISGDHEAFF.

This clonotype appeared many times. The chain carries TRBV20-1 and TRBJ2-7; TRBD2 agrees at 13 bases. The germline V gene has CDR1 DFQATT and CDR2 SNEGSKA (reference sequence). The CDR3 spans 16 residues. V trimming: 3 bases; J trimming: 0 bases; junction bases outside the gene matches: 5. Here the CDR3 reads CSARGLAGRSSYEQYF. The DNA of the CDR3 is TGCAGTGCTAGGGGACTAGCGGGACGTAGCTCCTACGAGCAGTACTTC.

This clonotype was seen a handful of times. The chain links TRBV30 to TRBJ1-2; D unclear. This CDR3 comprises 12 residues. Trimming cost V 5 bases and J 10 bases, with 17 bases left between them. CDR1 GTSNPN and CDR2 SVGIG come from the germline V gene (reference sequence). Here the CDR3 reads CAWVSSRADYTF. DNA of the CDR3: TGTGCCTGGGTTTCGTCGAGGGCGGACTACACCTTC.

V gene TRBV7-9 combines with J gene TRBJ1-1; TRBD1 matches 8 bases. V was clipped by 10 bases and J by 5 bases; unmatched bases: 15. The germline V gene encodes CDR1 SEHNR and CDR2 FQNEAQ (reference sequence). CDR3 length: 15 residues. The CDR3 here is CATNWPGQGATEAFF. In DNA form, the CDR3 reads TGTGCCACCAATTGGCCCGGCCAGGGGGCAACTGAAGCTTTCTTT.

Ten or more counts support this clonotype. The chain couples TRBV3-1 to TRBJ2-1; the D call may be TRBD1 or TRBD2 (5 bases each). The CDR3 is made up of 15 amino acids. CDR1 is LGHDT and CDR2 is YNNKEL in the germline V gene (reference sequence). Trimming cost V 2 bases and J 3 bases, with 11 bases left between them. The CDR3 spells CASSQPGTHYNEQFF. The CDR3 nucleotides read TGTGCCAGCAGCCAACCGGGGACCCACTACAATGAGCAGTTCTTC.

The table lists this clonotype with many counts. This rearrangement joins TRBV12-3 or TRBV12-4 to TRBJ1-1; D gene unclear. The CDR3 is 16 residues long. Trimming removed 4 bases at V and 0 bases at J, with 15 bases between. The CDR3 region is CASSSPVIGVNTEAFF. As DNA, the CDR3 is TGTGCCAGCAGTTCCCCCGTTATTGGGGTGAACACTGAAGCTTTCTTT.

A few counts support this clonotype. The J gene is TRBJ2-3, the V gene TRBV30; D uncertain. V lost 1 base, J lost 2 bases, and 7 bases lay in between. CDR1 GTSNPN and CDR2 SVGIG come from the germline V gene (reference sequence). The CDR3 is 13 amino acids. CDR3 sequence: CAWSEKATDTQYF. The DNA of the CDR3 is TGTGCCTGGAGTGAGAAGGCCACAGATACGCAGTATTTT.

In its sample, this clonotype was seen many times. CDR3 DNA sequence: TGTGCCAGCAGCCCTAGCGGGTACACAGATACGCAGTATTTT. Amino acid sequence: CASSPSGYTDTQYF. The chain recombines TRBV6-1 with TRBJ2-3; 8 nucleotides line up with TRBD2. The CDR3 runs to 14 residues. The ends lost 6 bases at V and 2 bases at J; junction bases unmatched: 4. CDR1 is MNHNS and CDR2 is SASEGT in the germline V gene.